This T cell receptor (beta chain) was captured in a study of CD8 T cells in ankylosing spondylitis. Points from the study as a whole: Prior literature has documented some motif variants in synovial fluid and blood from reactive arthritis. Reports say disease-linked clones showed up significantly more in matched ankylosing spondylitis synovial fluid. In ankylosing spondylitis blood, a motif of seven to nine highly homologous TCR beta variants appeared characteristic.

A quantitative 5'-RACE method, one with molecular barcodes, was used to make TCR beta libraries. From the 5' RACE reads, TCRdb called clonotypes with MiXCR, one entry per CDR3 protein. Among approximately 340,000 distinct CDR3 sequences listed, roughly 14% were seen once. This clonotype showed up just a few times. Its target is unknown. Germline V gives CDR1 MRHNA, CDR2 SNTAGT. This CDR3 comprises 18 residues. The trim removed 6 bases at V and 1 base at J, leaving 13 bases unmatched. The rearrangement uses TRBV6-4 and TRBJ2-2; 8 bases agree with TRBD1. Sequenced sample: blood, either unsorted or a sorted T cell fraction (not recorded which). This clonotype originated in a male donor with ankylosing spondylitis or in good health (not recorded which). Here the CDR3 DNA reads TGTGCCAGCAGCAGACAGGGGATGGTGCGGGTGAACACCGGGGAGCTGTTTTTT. Translation: CASSRQGMVRVNTGELFF.